This passage covers 29 T cell receptor beta chains from one sample sequenced in a study of CD8 T cells in Susac syndrome. The RNA input was roughly 0.45 to 1 ug, and it was reverse transcribed with random hexamers. TCRdb re-derived calls from the immunoSEQ multiplex PCR reads in MiXCR, one entry per CDR3 protein. The repertoire holds 100,000 to 150,000 distinct CDR3 sequences, with over 85% as singletons. Sequencing was carried out using CD8+ T cells from PBMCs. The receptors were gathered from a human donor with Susac syndrome.

The rearrangement links TRBV7-9 to TRBJ2-7; 7 positions match TRBD1. The trim removed 4 bases at V and 5 bases at J, leaving 8 bases unmatched. Germline V gene sequence: CDR1 SEHNR, CDR2 FQNEAQ (reference sequence). The CDR3 spans 14 residues. The CDR3 is CASSSSTGMDEQYF. Here the CDR3 DNA reads TGTGCCAGCAGCTCCTCGACAGGGATGGACGAGCAGTACTTC.

The DNA for the CDR3 is TGCAGTGCTAGTAGTCCCCCGGGGGCGGTTGAGCAGTTCTTC. It yields the protein CSASSPPGAVEQFF. The rearrangement uses TRBV20-1 and TRBJ2-1; TRBD1 or TRBD2 may be the D gene (6 bases each). CDR3 length equals 14 residues. The V and J ends lost 3 bases and 9 bases respectively, with 18 bases between them. The V gene's germline CDR1 is DFQATT and CDR2 SNEGSKA (reference sequence).

V and J are TRBV4-1 and TRBJ2-1; 7 positions match TRBD1. Per germline, CDR1 MGHRA and CDR2 YSYEKL. Trimming cost V 7 bases and J 0 bases; bases outside gene matches: 6. This CDR3 has 15 residues. This CDR3 reads CASTDRDSSYNEQFF. CDR3 bases: TGCGCCAGCACAGACAGGGACAGCTCCTACAATGAGCAGTTCTTC.

V and J are TRBV10-3 and TRBJ1-3, with D tentatively TRBD1 (5 bases). Trimming shortened V by 7 bases and J by 0 bases, and 7 bases separated the two germline ends. Germline loops: CDR1 ENHRY, CDR2 SYGVKD. The CDR3 loop spans 13 amino acids. The DNA for the CDR3 is TGTGCCATCAATGGGGGCTCTGGAAACACCATATATTTT. Translation gives CAINGGSGNTIYF.

The chain carries TRBV6-1 and TRBJ1-5, with no clear D. There are 14 residues in the CDR3. V lost 7 bases to trimming and J lost 0 bases, with 10 bases between them. Germline V gives CDR1 MNHNS, CDR2 SASEGT. The CDR3 DNA reads TGTGCCAGCACCGGGCTGTATAGCAATCAGCCCCAGCATTTT. Protein product: CASTGLYSNQPQHF.

The rearrangement links TRBV3-1 to TRBJ2-2; perhaps TRBD1 as D (5 bases). The CDR3 is 13 amino acids. Between the trimmed V and J ends, which lost 4 bases and 3 bases, there was a span of 6 bases. Germline CDR1 LGHDT, CDR2 YNNKEL (reference sequence). In DNA form, the CDR3 reads TGTGCCAGCAGCCGACAGTACACCGGGGAGCTGTTTTTT. Its protein product is CASSRQYTGELFF.

The V gene is TRBV11-2, the J gene TRBJ2-2; D perhaps matches TRBD2 (6 bases). The CDR3 has 15 residues. The ends were cut back, 1 base at V and 5 bases at J, with 11 bases in the middle. CDR1 is SGHAT and CDR2 is FQNNGV in the germline V gene. CDR3 in amino acids: CASSLVGSGTGELFF. CDR3 in DNA: TGTGCCAGCAGCTTAGTCGGGAGTGGGACCGGGGAGCTGTTTTTT.

The chain combines TRBV6-5 with TRBJ2-1; possibly TRBD2 for D (6 bases). Between the trimmed V and J ends, which lost 3 bases and 7 bases, there was a span of 13 bases. CDR1 and CDR2 from the germline V gene are MNHEY and SVGAGI. The CDR3 runs 14 residues. The CDR3, as DNA: TGTGCCAGCAGTTATCGGGGGTCGGGGAATGAGCAGTTCTTC. Protein: CASSYRGSGNEQFF.

CDR3 DNA: TGTGCCAGCAGTGACGAGACTACAGATACGCAGTATTTT. Protein: CASSDETTDTQYF. The chain links TRBV6-4 to TRBJ2-3, with D unresolved. Germline CDR1 reads MRHNA; CDR2 reads SNTAGT. The CDR3 contains 13 residues. V lost 2 bases to trimming and J lost 3 bases, with 6 bases between them.

This clonotype occurred a few times. V is TRBV27 and J is TRBJ1-6; D may be TRBD1 (5 bases). There are 14 residues in the CDR3. Trimming stripped 2 bases from V and 6 bases from J, with 8 bases between. Germline CDR1 MNHEY, CDR2 SMNVEV (reference sequence). DNA for the CDR3: TGTGCCAGCAGTTTAGCTGGGGGTAATTCACCCCTCCACTTT. Amino acids: CASSLAGGNSPLHF.

The CDR3 spells CASSNTDTQYF. The CDR3 bases are TGCGCCAGCAGCAACACAGATACGCAGTATTTT. The J gene is TRBJ2-3, the V gene TRBV5-1; D unclear. The CDR3 sequence is 11 residues long. CDR1 SGHRS and CDR2 YFSETQ come from the germline V gene. V lost 4 bases and J 2 bases, leaving 2 bases between the germline ends.

This chain links TRBV2 with TRBJ1-6, with a possible D match to TRBD1 (6 bases). The CDR3 length is 13 residues. Germline V gives CDR1 SNHLY, CDR2 FYNNEI. V lost 7 bases to trimming and J lost 7 bases, with 11 bases between them. The CDR3 nucleotides read TGTGCCAGCACCGGGGGCTGGAATTCACCCCTCCACTTT. As protein: CASTGGWNSPLHF.

This rearrangement joins TRBV30 to TRBJ2-1, with 8 bases matching TRBD2. The germline V gene has CDR1 GTSNPN and CDR2 SVGIG (reference sequence). The CDR3 contains 16 residues. With V trimmed by 2 bases and J by 5 bases, 11 bases remained unmatched. The CDR3 bases are TGTGCCTGGAGTACGACCGGGACTAGGGGGGACAATGAGCAGTTCTTC. It is translated as CAWSTTGTRGDNEQFF.

This chain uses TRBV4-3 with TRBJ2-1, with D perhaps TRBD1 (5 bases). The CDR3 runs 14 residues. Trimming took off 0 bases at V and 6 bases at J, with 9 bases between the two ends. Germline CDR1 reads LGHNA; CDR2 reads YSLEER. The CDR3 coding sequence is TGCGCCAGCAGCCAAGACTCTAGGGGCAATGAGCAGTTCTTC. This sequence encodes CASSQDSRGNEQFF.

The rearrangement joins TRBV20-1 to TRBJ2-1, with 11 bases fitting TRBD2. V shed 6 bases, J shed 7 bases, and the junction held 8 bases outside the gene matches. Germline assignment: CDR1 DFQATT and CDR2 SNEGSKA (reference sequence). This CDR3 comprises 14 residues. This chain's CDR3 is CSASTSGRRNEQFF. In nucleotides, the CDR3 is TGCAGTGCCAGCACTAGCGGGAGAAGAAATGAGCAGTTCTTC.

This clonotype was counted only a few times. The J gene is TRBJ2-2, the V gene TRBV12-3 or TRBV12-4, with D perhaps being TRBD1 or TRBD2 (5 bases each). The CDR3 is 12 amino acids. With 8 bases removed from V and 5 bases from J, the gap between germline ends came to 9 bases. The CDR3 DNA reads as TGTGCCAGCTCATGGGGGACCGGGGAGCTGTTTTTT. Encoded protein: CASSWGTGELFF.

The CDR3 here is CATSSVAGGYNEQFF. DNA for the CDR3: TGTGCCACCAGCAGCGTAGCGGGCGGCTACAATGAGCAGTTCTTC. The chain uses TRBV15 and TRBJ2-1; TRBD2 matches at 7 bases. V lost 3 bases and J lost 3; bases outside the gene matches: 5. CDR3 length: 15 residues. In germline, CDR1 is LNHNV, CDR2 YYDKDF (reference sequence).

The rearrangement joins TRBV2 to TRBJ2-1; 7 bases agree with TRBD1. Germline assignment: CDR1 SNHLY and CDR2 FYNNEI. The CDR3 contains 14 residues. The CDR3 here is CASAGGIPYNEQFF. In nucleotides, the CDR3 is TGTGCGAGTGCAGGGGGAATCCCCTACAATGAGCAGTTCTTC.

V and J are TRBV12-3 or TRBV12-4 and TRBJ2-3; TRBD2 is a possible D gene (7 bases). Trimming took 7 bases from V and 2 from J, leaving 22 bases between them. This CDR3 is built from 17 residues. DNA for the CDR3: TGTGCCAGCATTCCGGGCCCGCACGGGGGGCCCACAGATACGCAGTATTTT. Translating gives CASIPGPHGGPTDTQYF.

The chain recombines TRBV7-8 with TRBJ2-7; 10 nucleotides match TRBD2. Germline V gene lookup returns CDR1 SGHVS and CDR2 FQNEAQ. This CDR3 comprises 18 residues. Trimming took 5 bases from V and 0 from J; bases not matched to a gene: 13. The CDR3 region is CASSDDPRLAGDSYEQYF. For the CDR3, the DNA is TGTGCCAGCAGCGACGATCCGCGTCTAGCGGGGGACTCCTACGAGCAGTACTTC.

The chain couples TRBV25-1 to TRBJ2-1; D unresolved. The CDR3 runs 14 residues. The germline gives CDR1 MGHDK, CDR2 SYGVNS. Trimming took 8 bases from V and 8 from J, leaving 19 bases between them. The CDR3 sequence: CASLYPTCWDEQFF. CDR3 nucleotides: TGTGCCAGCCTATACCCAACGTGTTGGGATGAGCAGTTCTTC.

As regards this clonotype: Mismatch with germline at one junction end may stem from a read error. The chain carries TRBV18 and TRBJ2-7, with a possible D match to TRBD1 (6 bases). The CDR3 sequence is 13 residues long. Germline V gives CDR1 KGHSH, CDR2 LQKENI. This chain's CDR3 is CASSPLPTGEQYF. CDR3 DNA sequence: TGTGCCAGCTCCCCACTACCGACAGGAGAGCAGTACTTC. Complete variable domain (other parts from reference TRBV18 and TRBJ2-7): NAGVMQNPRHLVRRRGQEARLRCSPMKGHSHVYWYRQLPEEGLKFMVYLQKENIIDESGMPKERFSAEFPKEGPSILRIQQVVRGDSAAYFCASSPLPTGEQYFGPGTRLTVT.

This chain connects TRBV27 to TRBJ2-5, with D perhaps TRBD2 (5 bases). Trimming stripped 1 base from V and 4 bases from J, with 16 bases between. CDR3 size: 16 residues. The germline gives CDR1 MNHEY, CDR2 SMNVEV (reference sequence). The CDR3 here is CASSLFPGPRGETQYF. The DNA for the CDR3 is TGTGCCAGCAGTTTATTTCCCGGCCCCCGGGGAGAGACCCAGTACTTC.

This clonotype appeared a few times. V is TRBV7-8 and J is TRBJ2-5; 12 bases line up with TRBD2. The CDR3 runs to 17 residues. V was clipped by 5 bases and J by 5 bases; unmatched bases: 12. Germline V gene lookup returns CDR1 SGHVS and CDR2 FQNEAQ. CDR3 region: CASSTRLAGVVNETQYF. The CDR3 nucleotides are TGTGCCAGCAGCACGCGACTAGCGGGAGTGGTGAACGAGACCCAGTACTTC.

The chain has TRBV12-3 or TRBV12-4 and TRBJ1-1; no clear D gene. The CDR3 extends over 13 amino acids. Trimming left V 3 bases short and J 1 base short, with 6 bases between. CDR3 sequence reads: CASSFIQNTEAFF. The CDR3 bases are TGTGCCAGCAGTTTCATACAGAACACTGAAGCTTTCTTT.

This chain uses TRBV12-3 or TRBV12-4 with TRBJ2-5; TRBD2 is a possible D gene (6 bases). With 6 bases removed from V and 4 bases from J, the gap between germline ends came to 15 bases. The CDR3 spans 14 residues. The CDR3 DNA reads as TGTGCCAGCAGCACACAATCGGGACTAGAGACCCAGTACTTC. Translated, it gives CASSTQSGLETQYF.

The chain is built from TRBV12-3 or TRBV12-4 and TRBJ2-3; 10 positions match TRBD2. Trimming cost V 2 bases and J 2 bases; bases outside gene matches: 10. The CDR3 length is 18 residues. In DNA, the CDR3 is TGTGCCAGCAGTTTAAGGGGTCTACTAGCGGGATTCACAGATACGCAGTATTTT. Translated: CASSLRGLLAGFTDTQYF.

This clonotype was seen only once. V usage is TRBV6-5 and J usage is TRBJ2-7; 7 bases map to TRBD1. The CDR3 loop spans 17 amino acids. Germline-derived CDR1 and CDR2 are MNHEY and SVGAGI. With V trimmed by 4 bases and J by 2 bases, 14 bases remained unmatched. The CDR3 sequence is CASSLTGIEGPAYEQYF. CDR3 in DNA: TGTGCCAGCAGTTTGACAGGGATTGAGGGACCCGCCTACGAGCAGTACTTC.

The chain carries TRBV7-6 and TRBJ2-1; TRBD1 matches at 8 bases. This CDR3 comprises 16 residues. CDR1 is SGHVS and CDR2 is FNYEAQ in the germline V gene. V dropped 1 base and J dropped 4; count of bases not matched to a gene: 6. The DNA of the CDR3 is TGTGCCAGCAGCTTAGGCGACAGGGGCCCGTACAATGAGCAGTTCTTC. It codes for CASSLGDRGPYNEQFF.